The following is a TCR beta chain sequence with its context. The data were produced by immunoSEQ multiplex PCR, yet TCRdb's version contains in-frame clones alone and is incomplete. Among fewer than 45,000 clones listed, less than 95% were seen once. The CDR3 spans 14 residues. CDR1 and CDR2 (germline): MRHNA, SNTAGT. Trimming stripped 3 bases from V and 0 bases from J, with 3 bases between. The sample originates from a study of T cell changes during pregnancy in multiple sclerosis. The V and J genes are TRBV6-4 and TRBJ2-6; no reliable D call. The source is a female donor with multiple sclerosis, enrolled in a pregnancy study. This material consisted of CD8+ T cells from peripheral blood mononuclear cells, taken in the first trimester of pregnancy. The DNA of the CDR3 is TGTGCCAGCAGTGAGAGCTCTGGGGCCAACGTCCTGACTTTC. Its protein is CASSESSGANVLTF.